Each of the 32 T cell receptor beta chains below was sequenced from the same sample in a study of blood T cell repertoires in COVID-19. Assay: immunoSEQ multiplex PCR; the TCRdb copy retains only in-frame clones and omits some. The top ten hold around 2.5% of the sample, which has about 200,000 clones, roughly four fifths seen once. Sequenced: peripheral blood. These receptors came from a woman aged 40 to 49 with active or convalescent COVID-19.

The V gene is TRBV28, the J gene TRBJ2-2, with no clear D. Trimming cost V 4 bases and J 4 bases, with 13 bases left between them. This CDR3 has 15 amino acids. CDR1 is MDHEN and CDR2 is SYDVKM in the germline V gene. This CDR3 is CASSSFSLLTGELFF. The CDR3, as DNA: TGTGCCAGCAGTTCCTTCTCCCTCCTCACCGGGGAGCTGTTTTTT.

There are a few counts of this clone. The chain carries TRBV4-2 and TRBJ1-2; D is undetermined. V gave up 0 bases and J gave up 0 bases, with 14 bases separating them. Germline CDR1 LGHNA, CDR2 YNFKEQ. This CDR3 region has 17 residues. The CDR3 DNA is TGTGCCAGCAGCCAAGATGGATTGGCAGGATCTAACTATGGCTACACCTTC. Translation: CASSQDGLAGSNYGYTF.

CDR3 sequence reads: CSQGTGNYGYTF. DNA for the CDR3: TGCAGCCAGGGGACAGGGAACTATGGCTACACCTTC. The rearrangement uses TRBV29-1 and TRBJ1-2, with 9 positions matching TRBD1. CDR3 length: 12 amino acids. Germline lookup yields CDR1 SQVTM and CDR2 ANQGSEA. Trimming cost V 8 bases and J 2 bases; bases outside gene matches: 3.

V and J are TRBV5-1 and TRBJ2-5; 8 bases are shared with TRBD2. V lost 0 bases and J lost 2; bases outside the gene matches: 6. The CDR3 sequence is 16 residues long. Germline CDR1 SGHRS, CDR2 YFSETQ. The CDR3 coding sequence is TGCGCCAGCAGCTTGGGTAGCGGGGTGGGGCAAGAGACCCAGTACTTC. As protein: CASSLGSGVGQETQYF.

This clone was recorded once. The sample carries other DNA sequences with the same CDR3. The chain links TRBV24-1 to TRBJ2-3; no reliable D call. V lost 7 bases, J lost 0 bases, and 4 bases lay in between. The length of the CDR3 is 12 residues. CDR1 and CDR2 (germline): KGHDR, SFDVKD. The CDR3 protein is CATSGSTDTQYF. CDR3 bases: TGTGCCACCAGCGGGAGCACAGATACGCAGTATTTT.

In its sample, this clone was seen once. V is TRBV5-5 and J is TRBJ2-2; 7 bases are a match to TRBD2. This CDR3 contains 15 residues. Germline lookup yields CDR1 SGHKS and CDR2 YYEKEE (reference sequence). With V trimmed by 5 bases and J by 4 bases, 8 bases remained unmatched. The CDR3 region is CASRLAGGLTGELFF. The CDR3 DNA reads TGTGCCAGCAGGTTAGCGGGCGGCCTCACCGGGGAGCTGTTTTTT.

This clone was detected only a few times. The CDR3 spells CAGTAGRMDYEQYF. The CDR3 nucleotides are TGTGCCGGGACAGCAGGGAGGATGGACTACGAGCAGTACTTC. The V gene is TRBV2, the J gene TRBJ2-7; weak D call: TRBD1 (7 bases). The CDR3 is 14 residues long. With 11 bases removed from V and 3 bases from J, the gap between germline ends came to 20 bases. Germline V lookup: CDR1 SNHLY, CDR2 FYNNEI.

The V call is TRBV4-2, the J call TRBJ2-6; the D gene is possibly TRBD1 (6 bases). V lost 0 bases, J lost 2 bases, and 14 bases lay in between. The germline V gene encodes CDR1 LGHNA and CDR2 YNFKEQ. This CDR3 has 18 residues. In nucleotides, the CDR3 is TGTGCCAGCAGCCAAGAAATCTCTACAGGGACTGGGGCCAACGTCCTGACTTTC. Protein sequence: CASSQEISTGTGANVLTF.

The CDR3 reads CASSQAGTENTEAFF. The CDR3 DNA sequence: TGCGCCAGCAGCCAAGCCGGGACTGAGAACACTGAAGCTTTCTTT. The genes are TRBV4-1 and TRBJ1-1, with D possibly being TRBD1 (5 bases). Germline V gene data show CDR1 as MGHRA and CDR2 as YSYEKL. This CDR3 is 15 amino acids long. Trimming pared 1 base from V and 1 base from J, leaving 10 bases between.

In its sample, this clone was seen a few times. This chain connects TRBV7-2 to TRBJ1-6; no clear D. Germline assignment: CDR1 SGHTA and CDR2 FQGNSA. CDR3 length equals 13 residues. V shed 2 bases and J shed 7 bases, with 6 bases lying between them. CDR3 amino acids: CASSLNLNSPLHF. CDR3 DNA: TGTGCCAGCAGCTTAAATCTCAATTCACCCCTCCACTTT.

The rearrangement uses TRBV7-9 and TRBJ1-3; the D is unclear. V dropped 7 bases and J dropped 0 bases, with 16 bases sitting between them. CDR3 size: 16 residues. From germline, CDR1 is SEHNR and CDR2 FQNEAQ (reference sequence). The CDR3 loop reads CASIRGSGSSGNTIYF. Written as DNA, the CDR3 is TGTGCCAGCATTCGAGGGAGCGGGAGCTCTGGAAACACCATATATTTT.

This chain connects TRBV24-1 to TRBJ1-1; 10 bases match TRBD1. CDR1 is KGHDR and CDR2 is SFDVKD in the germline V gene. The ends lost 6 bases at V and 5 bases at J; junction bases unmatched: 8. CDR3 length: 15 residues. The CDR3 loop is CATSSAGTGATEAFF. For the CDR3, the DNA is TGTGCCACCAGTTCAGCCGGGACAGGGGCAACTGAAGCTTTCTTT.

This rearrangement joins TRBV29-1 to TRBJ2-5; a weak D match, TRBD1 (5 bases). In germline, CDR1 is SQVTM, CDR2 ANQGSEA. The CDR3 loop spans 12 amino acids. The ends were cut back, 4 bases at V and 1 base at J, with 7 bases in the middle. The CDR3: CSVVQGQETQYF. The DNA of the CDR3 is TGCAGCGTTGTCCAGGGCCAAGAGACCCAGTACTTC. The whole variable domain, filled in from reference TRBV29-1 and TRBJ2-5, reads SAVISQKPSRDICQRGTSLTIQCQVDSQVTMMFWYRQQPGQSLTLIATANQGSEATYESGFVIDKFPISRPNLTFSTLTVSNMSPEDSSIYLCSVVQGQETQYFGPGTRLLVL.

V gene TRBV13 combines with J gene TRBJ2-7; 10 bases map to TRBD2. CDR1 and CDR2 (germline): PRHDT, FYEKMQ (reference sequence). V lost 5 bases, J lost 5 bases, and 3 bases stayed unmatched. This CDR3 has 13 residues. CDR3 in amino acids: CASSLGLANEQYF. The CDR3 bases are TGTGCCAGCAGCCTGGGACTAGCGAACGAGCAGTACTTC.

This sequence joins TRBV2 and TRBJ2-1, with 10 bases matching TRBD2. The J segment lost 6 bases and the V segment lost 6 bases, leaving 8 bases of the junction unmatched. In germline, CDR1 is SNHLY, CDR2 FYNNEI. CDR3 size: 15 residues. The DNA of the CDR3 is TGTGCCAGCAGACCTCTAGCGGGGGAGCTCAATGAGCAGTTCTTC. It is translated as CASRPLAGELNEQFF.

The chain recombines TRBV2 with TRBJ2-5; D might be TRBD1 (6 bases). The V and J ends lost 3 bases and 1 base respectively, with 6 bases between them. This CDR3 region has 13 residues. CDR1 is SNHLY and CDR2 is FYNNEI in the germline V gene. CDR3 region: CASSEDSQETQYF. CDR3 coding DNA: TGTGCCAGCAGTGAGGACAGCCAAGAGACCCAGTACTTC.

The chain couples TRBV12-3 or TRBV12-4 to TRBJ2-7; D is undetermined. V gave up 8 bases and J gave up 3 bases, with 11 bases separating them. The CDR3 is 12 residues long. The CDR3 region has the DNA TGTGCCAGCGGTGGCGGAAGCTACGAGCAGTACTTC. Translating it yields CASGGGSYEQYF.

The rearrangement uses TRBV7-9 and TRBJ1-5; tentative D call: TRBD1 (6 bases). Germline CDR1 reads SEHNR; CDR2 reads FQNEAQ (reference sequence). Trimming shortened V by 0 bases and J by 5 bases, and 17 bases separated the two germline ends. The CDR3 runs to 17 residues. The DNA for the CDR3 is TGTGCCAGCAGCTTAGCCTCCGGGACACACGAGGATCAGCCCCAGCATTTT. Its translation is CASSLASGTHEDQPQHF.

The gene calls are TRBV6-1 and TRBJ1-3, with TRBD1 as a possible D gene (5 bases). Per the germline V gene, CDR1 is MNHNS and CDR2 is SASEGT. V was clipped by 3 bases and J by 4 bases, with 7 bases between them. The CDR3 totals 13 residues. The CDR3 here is CASSEAGGNTIYF. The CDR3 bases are TGTGCCAGCAGTGAGGCAGGGGGAAACACCATATATTTT.

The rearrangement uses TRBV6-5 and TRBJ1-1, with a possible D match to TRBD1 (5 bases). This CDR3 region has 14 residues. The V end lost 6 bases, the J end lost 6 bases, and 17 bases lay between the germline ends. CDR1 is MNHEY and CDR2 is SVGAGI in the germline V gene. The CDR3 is CASSLLGGGAEAFF. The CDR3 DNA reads TGTGCCAGCAGCCTCCTGGGGGGAGGGGCTGAAGCTTTCTTT.

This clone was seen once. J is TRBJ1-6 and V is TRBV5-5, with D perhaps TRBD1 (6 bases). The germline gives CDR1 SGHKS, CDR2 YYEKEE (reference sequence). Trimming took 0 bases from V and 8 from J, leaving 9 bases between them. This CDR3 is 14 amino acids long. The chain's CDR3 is CASSLESGDSPLHF. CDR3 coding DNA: TGTGCCAGCAGCTTGGAGTCAGGGGATTCACCCCTCCACTTT.

CDR3 coding DNA: TGTGCCAGCAGCCAGCTAACGGGACTATTCGGCAATGAGCAGTTCTTC. Its translation: CASSQLTGLFGNEQFF. The chain is built from TRBV3-1 (or the pseudogene TRBV3-2) and TRBJ2-1; 7 bases are shared with TRBD2. J gave up 6 bases and V 3 bases, and 11 bases lay outside the gene matches. CDR3 length equals 16 residues. Looked up from germline, CDR1 is LGHDT and CDR2 is YNNKEL (reference sequence).

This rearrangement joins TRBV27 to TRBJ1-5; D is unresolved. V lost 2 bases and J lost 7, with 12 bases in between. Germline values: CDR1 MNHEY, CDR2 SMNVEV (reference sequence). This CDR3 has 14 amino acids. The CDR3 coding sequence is TGTGCCAGCAGTTTACTAGGTTCCGGCCAGCCCCAGCATTTT. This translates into CASSLLGSGQPQHF.

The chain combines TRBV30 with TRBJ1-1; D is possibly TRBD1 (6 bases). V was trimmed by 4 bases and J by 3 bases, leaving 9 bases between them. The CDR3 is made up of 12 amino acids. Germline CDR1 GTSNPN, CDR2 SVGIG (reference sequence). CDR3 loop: CAWKRQDTEAFF. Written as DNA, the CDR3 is TGTGCCTGGAAAAGACAGGACACTGAAGCTTTCTTT. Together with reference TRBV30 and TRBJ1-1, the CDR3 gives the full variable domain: SQTIHQWPATLVQPVGSPLSLECTVEGTSNPNLYWYRQAAGRGLQLLFYSVGIGQISSEVPQNLSASRPQDRQFILSSKKLLLSDSGFYLCAWKRQDTEAFFGQGTRLTVV.

The DNA of the CDR3 is TGTGCCAGCAGGGTACAGGAGAACCAAGAGACCCAGTACTTC. This sequence encodes CASRVQENQETQYF. The chain has TRBV2 and TRBJ2-5, with D possibly TRBD1 on 5 matching bases. This CDR3 has 14 residues. In germline, CDR1 is SNHLY, CDR2 FYNNEI. Trimming pared 6 bases from V and 0 bases from J, leaving 11 bases between. Full variable domain (rest looked up from reference TRBV2 and TRBJ2-5): EPEVTQTPSHQVTQMGQEVILRCVPISNHLYFYWYRQILGQKVEFLVSFYNNEISEKSEIFDDQFSVERPDGSNFTLKIRSTKLEDSAMYFCASRVQENQETQYFGPGTRLLVL.

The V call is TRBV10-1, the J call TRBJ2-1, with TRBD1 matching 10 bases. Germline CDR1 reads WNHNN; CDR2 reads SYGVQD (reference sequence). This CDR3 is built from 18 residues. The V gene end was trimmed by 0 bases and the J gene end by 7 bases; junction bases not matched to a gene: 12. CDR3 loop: CASSESTPRDRGENEQFF. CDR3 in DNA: TGCGCCAGCAGTGAGTCGACGCCCCGGGACAGGGGTGAGAATGAGCAGTTCTTC.

As DNA, the CDR3 is TGTGCCATGCCGGGGGAGACCCAGTACTTC. Translating it yields CAMPGETQYF. V and J are TRBV21-1 and TRBJ2-5; the tabulated D call, TRBD2, remains unverified against the DNA. TRBV21-1 is a listed pseudogene. The CDR3 runs to 10 residues.

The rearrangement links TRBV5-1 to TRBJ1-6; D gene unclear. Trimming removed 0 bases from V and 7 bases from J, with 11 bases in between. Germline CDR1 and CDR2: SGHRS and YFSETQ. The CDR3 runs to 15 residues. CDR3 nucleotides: TGCGCCAGCAGCTTGGAAATACAGCCCAATTCACCCCTCCACTTT. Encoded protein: CASSLEIQPNSPLHF. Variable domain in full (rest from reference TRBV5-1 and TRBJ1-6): KAGVTQTPRYLIKTRGQQVTLSCSPISGHRSVSWYQQTPGQGLQFLFEYFSETQRNKGNFPGRFSGRQFSNSRSEMNVSTLELGDSALYLCASSLEIQPNSPLHFGNGTRLTVT.

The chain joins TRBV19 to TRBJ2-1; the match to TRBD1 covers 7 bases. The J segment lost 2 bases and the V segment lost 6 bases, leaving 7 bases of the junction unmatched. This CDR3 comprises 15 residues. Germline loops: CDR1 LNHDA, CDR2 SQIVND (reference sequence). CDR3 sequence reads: CASRGNRGPYNEQFF. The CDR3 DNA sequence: TGTGCCAGTAGGGGTAACAGGGGACCCTACAATGAGCAGTTCTTC.

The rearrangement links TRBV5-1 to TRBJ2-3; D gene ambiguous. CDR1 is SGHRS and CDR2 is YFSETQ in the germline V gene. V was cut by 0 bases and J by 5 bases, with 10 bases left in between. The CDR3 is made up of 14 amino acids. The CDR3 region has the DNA TGCGCCAGCAGCTTGGATTCGTCTAGAGATACGCAGTATTTT. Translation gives CASSLDSSRDTQYF.

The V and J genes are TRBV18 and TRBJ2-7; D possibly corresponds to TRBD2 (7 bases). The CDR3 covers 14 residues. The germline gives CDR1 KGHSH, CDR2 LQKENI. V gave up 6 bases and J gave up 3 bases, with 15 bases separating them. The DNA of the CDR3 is TGTGCCAGCTCCCGAGGGGGGGACTTCTACGAGCAGTACTTC. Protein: CASSRGGDFYEQYF.

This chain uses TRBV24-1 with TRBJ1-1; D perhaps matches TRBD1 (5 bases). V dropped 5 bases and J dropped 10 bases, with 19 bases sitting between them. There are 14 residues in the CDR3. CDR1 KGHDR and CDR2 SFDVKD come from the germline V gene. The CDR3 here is CATSGGWAQGGAFF. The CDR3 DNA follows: TGTGCCACCAGTGGCGGATGGGCCCAGGGTGGAGCTTTCTTT.